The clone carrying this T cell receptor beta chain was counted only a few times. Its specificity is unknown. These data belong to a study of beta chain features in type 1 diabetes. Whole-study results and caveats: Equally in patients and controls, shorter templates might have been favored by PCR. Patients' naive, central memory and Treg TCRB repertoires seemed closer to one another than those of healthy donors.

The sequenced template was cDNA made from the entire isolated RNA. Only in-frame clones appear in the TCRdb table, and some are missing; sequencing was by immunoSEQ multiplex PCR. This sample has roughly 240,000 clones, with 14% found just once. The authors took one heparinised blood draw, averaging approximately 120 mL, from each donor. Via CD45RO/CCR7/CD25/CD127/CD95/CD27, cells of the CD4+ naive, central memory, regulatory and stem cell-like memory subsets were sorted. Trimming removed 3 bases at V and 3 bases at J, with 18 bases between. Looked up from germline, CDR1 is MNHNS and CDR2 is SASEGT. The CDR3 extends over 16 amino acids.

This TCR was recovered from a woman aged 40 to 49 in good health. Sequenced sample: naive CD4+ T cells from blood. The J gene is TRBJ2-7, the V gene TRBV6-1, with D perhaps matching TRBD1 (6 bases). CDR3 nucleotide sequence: TGTGCCAGCAGTGAGAGTCTCACAGGGATGAACTACGAGCAGTACTTC. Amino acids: CASSESLTGMNYEQYF.